This T cell receptor beta chain was sequenced in a study of CD8+CD57+ T cells in acquired aplastic anemia. Findings of the study overall: Significance was not reached for CD8+ Simpson's diversity between patients and controls.

The use of genomic DNA as template underpinned the TCR beta VDJ and CDR3 profiling. TCRdb itself ran the reads through MiXCR, one entry per CDR3 protein. The sample has about 160,000 distinct CDR3 sequences, 48% seen once. This clonotype appeared many times. Its antigen is still unknown. By flow cytometry, patients selected for sequencing had shown an expansion of CD8+CD57+ cells. Blood samples were obtained from patients who had received no prior therapy. Germline values: CDR1 SEHNR, CDR2 FQNEAQ (reference sequence). With 4 bases removed from V and 8 bases from J, the gap between germline ends came to 5 bases. The CDR3 runs to 10 residues.

This TCR was recovered from a human donor with aplastic anemia. The chain combines TRBV7-9 with TRBJ1-2, with D hard to call. Sequencing used sorted CD4+, CD8+, or CD8+CD57+ T cells (not recorded which) from PBMCs. CDR3 sequence (DNA): TGTGCCAGCAGCTCAGAGGGCTACACCTTC. Translating it yields CASSSEGYTF.